What follows is one TCR beta chain and its context. Its antigen is not known. The table came from immunoSEQ multiplex PCR; TCRdb's copy has only in-frame clones and leaves some out. The sample consists of approximately 13,000 clones, approximately 77% of them appearing once. This specimen belongs to a study of PD-1 blockade in classical Hodgkin lymphoma. Notes on the study in general: Baseline TCR diversity was reportedly lower in newly diagnosed patients than healthy donors.

The V end lost 1 base, the J end lost 3 bases, and 16 bases lay between the germline ends. This CDR3 is 16 amino acids long. Germline CDR1 and CDR2: SGHRS and YFSETQ. Every patient had relapsed following autologous stem cell transplantation, and cohorts differed in brentuximab vedotin exposure. This chain connects TRBV5-1 to TRBJ2-5; D may be TRBD2 (6 bases). The sequence came from a human donor with classical Hodgkin lymphoma. This sample comprised peripheral blood mononuclear cells (PBMCs), obtained at baseline. The chain's CDR3 is CASSLTSRPQKETQYF. The CDR3 DNA follows: TGCGCCAGCAGCTTGACTAGCAGACCACAGAAAGAGACCCAGTACTTC.